The next 13 T cell receptor beta chains were all read from a single sample in a study of kidney transplant recipient with SARS-CoV-2 infection. Via MiXCR, TCRdb re-called the reads, giving one row per CDR3 protein. The sample shows under 300,000 distinct CDR3 sequences, around 26% of them seen only once. Sequences were derived from a blood sample, sampled at baseline and on day 111 from a kidney transplant recipient. All receptors derive from a young adult male patient who had COVID-19 and was a kidney transplant recipient. Some T cells may possibly be graft donor cells.

As concerns this clonotype: A much bigger clone sits one base away, suggesting this may be a read error. The J gene is TRBJ2-4, the V gene TRBV27; D may be TRBD1 or TRBD2 (5 bases each). The last part of the DNA fits TRBJ2-7 better; the J call may be wrong. This CDR3 has 13 amino acids. The germline V gene encodes CDR1 MNHEY and CDR2 SMNVEV (reference sequence). DNA for the CDR3: TGTGCCAGCAGCCTCCGGGGCCCCTACGAGCAGTACTTC. It translates to CASSLRGPYEQYF.

This clonotype was recorded at least ten times. This rearrangement joins TRBV7-9 to TRBJ2-5, with a weak D call TRBD2 (5 bases). V shed 1 base and J shed 2 bases, with 5 bases lying between them. Looked up from germline, CDR1 is SEHNR and CDR2 is FQNEAQ (reference sequence). The CDR3 spans 13 residues. The CDR3 region has the DNA TGTGCCAGCAGCTTAGGGAGGCAAGAGACCCAGTACTTC. Its protein product is CASSLGRQETQYF. Combining the CDR3 with reference TRBV7-9 and TRBJ2-5 gives the whole variable domain DTGVSQNPRHKITKRGQNVTFRCDPISEHNRLYWYRQTLGQGPEFLTYFQNEAQLEKSRLLSDRFSAERPKGSFSTLEIQRTEQGDSAMYLCASSLGRQETQYFGPGTRLLVL.

This chain joins TRBV20-1 and TRBJ1-2; TRBD1 matches at 8 bases. Trimming took 3 bases from V and 8 from J; bases not matched to a gene: 8. CDR1 and CDR2 from the germline V gene are DFQATT and SNEGSKA (reference sequence). CDR3 length equals 13 residues. This CDR3 is CSASRGQGGGYTF. The CDR3, as DNA: TGCAGTGCTAGTCGCGGACAGGGTGGCGGCTACACCTTC.

On this clonotype itself: A much bigger clone sits one base away, suggesting this may be a read error. The genes are TRBV6-6 and TRBJ2-2; 8 bases are a match to TRBD1. The length of the CDR3 is 15 residues. Germline values: CDR1 MNHNY, CDR2 SVGAGI (reference sequence). J gave up 9 bases and V 2 bases, and 8 bases lay outside the gene matches. The CDR3 loop is CASSYRQGKTRELFF. The CDR3 nucleotides are TGTGCCAGCAGTTACCGACAGGGGAAAACCAGGGAGCTGTTTTTT.

A note on this clonotype: Since the CDR3 does not end with the conserved phenylalanine or tryptophan, this likely comes from a read error. The chain employs TRBV7-8 and TRBJ2-4; 7 bases align to TRBD1. The CDR3 covers 16 residues. Per the germline V gene, CDR1 is SGHVS and CDR2 is FQNEAQ. Trimming at V came to 2 bases and at J to 4 bases, leaving 8 bases not matched to a gene. CDR3 in DNA: TGTGCCAGCAGCTTAAACCGGGACAGCTCGAAAAACATTCAGTACCTC. It yields the protein CASSLNRDSSKNIQYL.

As to this clonotype: A read error may explain this, as a much larger clone is one base away. This rearrangement joins TRBV3-1 to TRBJ2-5; D is unresolved. Germline values: CDR1 LGHDT, CDR2 YNNKEL (reference sequence). CDR3 length equals 17 residues. CDR3 nucleotide sequence: TGTGCCAACAGCCCTGGGCCTCCCATTTCTTTCTCTGAGACCCAGTACTTC. Encoded protein: CANSPGPPISFSETQYF.

This clonotype occurred many times. The chain joins TRBV5-6 to TRBJ2-7; 7 positions match TRBD2. The ends lost 3 bases at V and 5 bases at J; junction bases unmatched: 11. The CDR3 runs to 15 residues. In germline, CDR1 is SGHDT, CDR2 YYEEEE. The CDR3 spells CASSSETSSWDEQYF. The CDR3 DNA reads as TGTGCCAGCAGCTCGGAGACTAGCTCGTGGGACGAGCAGTACTTC. The variable domain in full, with the rest retrieved from reference TRBV5-6 and TRBJ2-7, is DAGVTQSPTHLIKTRGQQVTLRCSPKSGHDTVSWYQQALGQGPQFIFQYYEEEERQRGNFPDRFSGHQFPNYSSELNVNALLLGDSALYLCASSSETSSWDEQYFGPGTRLTVT.

This clonotype was counted ten times or more. This rearrangement joins TRBV15 to TRBJ1-2; 7 bases align to TRBD1. The CDR3 sequence is 13 residues long. CDR1 is LNHNV, CDR2 YYDKDF, per germline (reference sequence). J was trimmed by 7 bases and V by 4 bases; bases with no gene match: 6. Written as DNA, the CDR3 is TGTGCCACCAGCACAGACAGGGCTGGTGGCTACACCTTC. This gives the protein CATSTDRAGGYTF.

This clonotype came up many times. The chain recombines TRBV7-6 with TRBJ2-7; TRBD1 agrees at 7 bases. The CDR3 consists of 14 residues. With 2 bases clipped from V and 7 bases from J, the junction kept 8 bases outside the gene matches. Germline V gene data show CDR1 as SGHVS and CDR2 as FNYEAQ. The CDR3 is CASSLNRGYVEQYF. In DNA form, the CDR3 reads TGTGCCAGCAGCTTAAACAGGGGATACGTGGAGCAGTACTTC.

This clonotype is labeled medium-sized (0.01 to 0.1%). The chain links TRBV4-3 to TRBJ2-3; 7 positions match TRBD2. The J call is uncertain, as TRBJ2-1 better fits the DNA end. The germline CDR1 and CDR2 sequences are LGHNA and YSLEER. The CDR3 is 15 amino acids. The CDR3 coding sequence is TGCGCCACCTCATGGGACCTAACTAGCGCCAATGAGCAGTTCTTC. This translates into CATSWDLTSANEQFF.

With regard to this clonotype: A much more abundant neighbour one base away suggests this may be a read error. The V call is TRBV7-4, the J call TRBJ1-2; D uncertain. Germline V gives CDR1 SGHVT, CDR2 SQSDAQ. This CDR3 is 17 amino acids long. Trimming pared 8 bases from V and 4 bases from J, leaving 26 bases between. Here the CDR3 reads CASGCSGHEGKTYGYTF. As DNA, the CDR3 is TGTGCCAGCGGCTGTAGCGGTCACGAGGGAAAGACCTATGGCTACACCTTC. Looking up the rest from reference TRBV7-4 and TRBJ1-2 gives the full variable domain: GAGVSQSPRYKVAKRGRDVALRCDSISGHVTLYWYRQTLGQGSEVLTYSQSDAQRDKSGRPSGRFSAERPERSVSTLKIQRTEQGDSAVYLCASGCSGHEGKTYGYTFGSGTRLTVV.

The chain recombines TRBV6-4 with TRBJ2-2; TRBD2 matches 13 bases. Germline values: CDR1 MRHNA, CDR2 SNTAGT. This CDR3 has 17 amino acids. After removal of 5 bases from V and 2 bases from J, the junction contained 5 bases not matched to a gene. CDR3 DNA: TGTGCCAGCAGTCTGACTAGCGGGGGGCGTAACACCGGGGAGCTGTTTTTT. Its translation: CASSLTSGGRNTGELFF.

This clonotype was counted ten times or more. CDR3 bases: TGCGCCAGCAGTGAGTCCGGGACTAACTACGAGCAGTACTTC. Translation gives CASSESGTNYEQYF. V is TRBV10-1 and J is TRBJ2-7; 7 positions agree with TRBD2. Germline V lookup: CDR1 WNHNN, CDR2 SYGVQD (reference sequence). V trimming: 0 bases; J trimming: 3 bases; junction bases outside the gene matches: 2. The CDR3 runs to 14 residues.